A single sample is the source of the 16 T cell receptor beta chains below, sequenced in a study of T cell responses to AZD1222 COVID-19 vaccine. Libraries were prepared by immunoSEQ multiplex PCR; TCRdb keeps only in-frame clonotypes and omits some of them. The sample yields some 150,000 clones, less than 95% seen once. This specimen consisted of peripheral blood, obtained on day 0 of AZD1222 vaccination. The receptors derive from an adult in good health.

This chain joins TRBV5-4 and TRBJ1-1; 9 positions agree with TRBD1. Trimming took 4 bases from V and 8 from J; bases not matched to a gene: 12. The CDR3 loop spans 15 amino acids. Per germline, CDR1 SGHNT and CDR2 YYREEE (reference sequence). The chain's CDR3 is CASSAKGQGNLEAFF. For the CDR3, the DNA is TGTGCCAGCAGCGCGAAAGGACAGGGGAACCTCGAAGCTTTCTTT.

This clone was observed a single time. This chain uses TRBV6-2 or TRBV6-3 with TRBJ1-1, with a weak D call TRBD1 (5 bases). The CDR3 runs to 15 residues. Between the trimmed V and J ends, which lost 2 bases and 6 bases, there was a span of 16 bases. From germline, CDR1 is MNHEY and CDR2 SVGEGT. The CDR3 DNA reads as TGTGCCAGCAGTTACAGTTGGACATATCTTTCTGAAGCTTTCTTT. Protein sequence: CASSYSWTYLSEAFF.

This chain joins TRBV6-5 and TRBJ1-1, with no clear D. Germline CDR1 is MNHEY and CDR2 is SVGAGI. The CDR3 length is 15 residues. V was pared by 2 bases and J by 1 base, with 11 bases between. CDR3 nucleotide sequence: TGTGCCAGCAGTTACGAGGGAACCGAGAACACTGAAGCTTTCTTT. It encodes CASSYEGTENTEAFF.

The chain carries TRBV4-1 and TRBJ2-1; D gene ambiguous. Germline CDR1 MGHRA, CDR2 YSYEKL. The CDR3 length is 16 residues. Between the trimmed V and J ends, which lost 4 bases and 7 bases, there was a span of 20 bases. The CDR3 sequence: CASSLPSSGGFNEQFF. In DNA, the CDR3 is TGCGCCAGCAGCCTGCCCTCTAGTGGTGGATTTAATGAGCAGTTCTTC.

V usage is TRBV4-2 and J usage is TRBJ2-7, with 9 bases aligning to TRBD2. J was trimmed by 5 bases and V by 0 bases; bases with no gene match: 8. In germline, CDR1 is LGHNA, CDR2 YNFKEQ. This CDR3 comprises 16 residues. The CDR3: CASSQEGAGGPDEQYF. The CDR3 region has the DNA TGTGCCAGCAGCCAAGAAGGCGCGGGAGGGCCCGACGAGCAGTACTTC.

This chain joins TRBV18 and TRBJ2-1; D not resolved. Germline lookup yields CDR1 KGHSH and CDR2 LQKENI. The CDR3 is made up of 14 amino acids. Trimming pared 5 bases from V and 5 bases from J, leaving 13 bases between. The CDR3 loop is CASSESRVNNEQFF. The CDR3 nucleotides read TGTGCCAGCTCAGAGTCTAGGGTTAACAATGAGCAGTTCTTC.

The rearrangement links TRBV7-2 to TRBJ1-2; D remains ambiguous. Trimming took 1 base from V and 0 from J, leaving 3 bases between them. Germline V gene data show CDR1 as SGHTA and CDR2 as FQGNSA. The CDR3 length is 13 residues. The CDR3 bases are TGTGCCAGCAGCTTAGGACCTAACTATGGCTACACCTTC. Translated, it gives CASSLGPNYGYTF.

This clone has a single count. This sequence joins TRBV28 and TRBJ1-1; D uncertain. V dropped 7 bases and J dropped 1 base, with 4 bases sitting between them. The CDR3 length is 11 residues. Germline lookup yields CDR1 MDHEN and CDR2 SYDVKM. The CDR3 coding sequence is TGTGCCAGCATACGGAACACTGAAGCTTTCTTT. Protein product: CASIRNTEAFF.

This rearrangement joins TRBV18 to TRBJ1-2; the D is unclear. The CDR3 is 14 residues long. CDR1 KGHSH and CDR2 LQKENI come from the germline V gene. Trimming removed 3 bases at V and 0 bases at J, with 8 bases between. Here the CDR3 DNA reads TGTGCCAGCTCACCGGTGGATTCTAACTATGGCTACACCTTC. Its protein is CASSPVDSNYGYTF.

The chain is built from TRBV7-8 and TRBJ1-5; 11 bases are shared with TRBD1. From germline, CDR1 is SGHVS and CDR2 FQNEAQ. J lost 5 bases, V lost 5 bases, and 5 bases had no gene match. This CDR3 spans 15 amino acids. The CDR3 here is CASSHGTGGYQPQHF. Written as DNA, the CDR3 is TGTGCCAGCAGCCACGGGACAGGGGGATATCAGCCCCAGCATTTT. Complete variable domain (other parts from reference TRBV7-8 and TRBJ1-5): GAGVSQSPRYKVAKRGQDVALRCDPISGHVSLFWYQQALGQGPEFLTYFQNEAQLDKSGLPSDRFFAERPEGSVSTLKIQRTQQEDSAVYLCASSHGTGGYQPQHFGDGTRLSIL.

The genes are TRBV28 and TRBJ2-5, with D possibly called TRBD1 or TRBD2 (5 bases each). Between the trimmed V and J ends, which lost 8 bases and 3 bases, there was a span of 13 bases. The CDR3 length is 13 residues. CDR1 is MDHEN, CDR2 SYDVKM, per germline. The CDR3 bases are TGTGCCAGCGGCTGGGGACCGAAAGAGACCCAGTACTTC. Translating gives CASGWGPKETQYF.

The gene calls are TRBV27 and TRBJ2-7, with 8 bases identical to TRBD1. This CDR3 is built from 13 residues. Germline trimming cut 6 bases from V and 2 bases from J; bases unmatched to any gene: 3. Germline V lookup: CDR1 MNHEY, CDR2 SMNVEV (reference sequence). CDR3 in amino acids: CASSRGQAYEQYF. The CDR3 DNA reads as TGTGCCAGCAGCCGGGGACAGGCCTACGAGCAGTACTTC.

CDR3 protein: CASSPAGDTDTQYF. The CDR3 bases are TGTGCCAGCAGTCCCGCGGGTGATACAGATACGCAGTATTTT. The V and J genes are TRBV6-2 or TRBV6-3 and TRBJ2-3, with D tentatively TRBD2 (5 bases). The ends were cut back, 5 bases at V and 3 bases at J, with 12 bases in the middle. CDR3 length equals 14 residues. The germline V gene has CDR1 MNHEY and CDR2 SVGEGT.

The V and J genes are TRBV6-5 and TRBJ1-1; D not certain. The germline gives CDR1 MNHEY, CDR2 SVGAGI. The V end lost 4 bases, the J end lost 5 bases, and 5 bases lay between the germline ends. The CDR3 is made up of 11 amino acids. For the CDR3, the DNA is TGTGCCAGCAGTTTCAAGACTGAAGCTTTCTTT. Protein product: CASSFKTEAFF.

The chain carries TRBV18 and TRBJ1-4; D gene ambiguous. Germline assignment: CDR1 KGHSH and CDR2 LQKENI. The CDR3 covers 16 residues. The V end was cut by 4 bases, the J end by 0 bases, with 12 bases between. The CDR3, as DNA: TGTGCCAGCTCACTAACAAACAGCGCAACTAATGAAAAACTGTTTTTT. This codes for CASSLTNSATNEKLFF.

This clone was detected only once. This sequence joins TRBV29-1 and TRBJ1-1; TRBD1 matches at 9 bases. Trimming cost V 3 bases and J 1 base; bases outside gene matches: 12. CDR3 size: 17 residues. In germline, CDR1 is SQVTM, CDR2 ANQGSEA. The CDR3 DNA reads as TGCAGCGTTGATGATAGGGCCGGGACAGGGTGGAACACTGAAGCTTTCTTT. The encoded protein is CSVDDRAGTGWNTEAFF.